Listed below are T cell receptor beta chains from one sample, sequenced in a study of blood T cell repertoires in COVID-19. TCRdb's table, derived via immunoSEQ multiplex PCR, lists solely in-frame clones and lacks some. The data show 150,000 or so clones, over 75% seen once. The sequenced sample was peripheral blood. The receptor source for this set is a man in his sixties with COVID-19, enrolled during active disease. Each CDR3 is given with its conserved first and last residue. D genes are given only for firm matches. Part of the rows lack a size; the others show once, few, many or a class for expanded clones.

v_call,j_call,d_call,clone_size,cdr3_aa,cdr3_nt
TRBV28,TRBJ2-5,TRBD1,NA,CASSSSGTGGVGTQYF,TGTGCCAGCAGTTCATCAGGGACAGGGGGCGTTGGGACCCAGTACTTC
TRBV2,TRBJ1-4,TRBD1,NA,CASSVQGAGEKLFF,TGTGCCAGCAGTGTACAGGGGGCAGGGGAAAAACTGTTTTTT
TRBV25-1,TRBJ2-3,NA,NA,CASSGVRVGTDTQYF,TGTGCCAGCAGTGGTGTCAGGGTGGGCACAGATACGCAGTATTTT
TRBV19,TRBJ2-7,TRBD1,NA,CASKPGRDSLYEQYF,TGTGCCAGTAAACCCGGCCGGGACAGTCTCTACGAGCAGTACTTC
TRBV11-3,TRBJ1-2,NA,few,CASSLDPTYGYTF,TGTGCCAGCAGCTTAGATCCGACATATGGCTACACCTTC
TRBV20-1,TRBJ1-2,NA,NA,CSVLTGDGYTF,TGCAGTGTTCTGACAGGCGATGGCTACACCTTC
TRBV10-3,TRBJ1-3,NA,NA,CAISGGLISGNTIYF,TGTGCCATCAGTGGCGGGCTGATCTCTGGAAACACCATATATTTT
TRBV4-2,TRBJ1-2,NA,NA,CASSQDERTGMGGYTF,TGTGCCAGCAGCCAAGATGAAAGAACCGGGATGGGAGGCTACACCTTC
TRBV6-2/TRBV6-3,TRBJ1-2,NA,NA,CASRPGTRRYTF,TGTGCCAGCAGACCTGGGACTCGCCGCTACACCTTC
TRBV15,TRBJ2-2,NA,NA,CATSRDVRTGGTGELFF,TGTGCCACCAGCAGAGATGTAAGGACCGGAGGCACCGGGGAGCTGTTTTTT
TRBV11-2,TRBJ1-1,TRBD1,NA,CASRSGTGNLYEAFF,TGTGCCAGCAGGTCCGGGACAGGGAACTTATATGAAGCTTTCTTT
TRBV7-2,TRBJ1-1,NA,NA,CASSREMNTEAFF,TGTGCCAGCAGTCGCGAGATGAACACTGAAGCTTTCTTT
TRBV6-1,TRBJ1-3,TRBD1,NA,CASSEAGGQGASGNTIYF,TGTGCCAGCAGTGAAGCGGGGGGACAGGGGGCTTCAGGAAACACCATATATTTT
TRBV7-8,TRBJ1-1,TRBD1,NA,CASSLGTANTEAFF,TGTGCCAGCAGCTTGGGGACAGCGAACACTGAAGCTTTCTTT
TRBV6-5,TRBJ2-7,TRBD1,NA,CASSYSHRGYEQYF,TGTGCCAGCAGTTACTCCCACAGGGGGTACGAGCAGTACTTC
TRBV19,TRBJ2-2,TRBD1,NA,CASKGAGPNTGELFF,TGTGCCAGTAAGGGGGCCGGCCCGAACACCGGGGAGCTGTTTTTT
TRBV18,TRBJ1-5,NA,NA,CASSPGGSNQPQHF,TGTGCCAGCTCACCCGGCGGATCCAATCAGCCCCAGCATTTT
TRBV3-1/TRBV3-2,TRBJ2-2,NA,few,CASSQQGLAAGELFF,TGTGCCAGCAGCCAACAGGGGCTGGCGGCCGGGGAGCTGTTTTTT
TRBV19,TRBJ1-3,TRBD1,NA,CASNQQGIGNTIYF,TGTGCCAGTAATCAACAGGGGATAGGGAACACCATATATTTT
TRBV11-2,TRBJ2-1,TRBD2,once,CASSSPGGGNEQFF,TGTGCCAGCAGCTCCCCCGGGGGGGGCAATGAGCAGTTCTTC
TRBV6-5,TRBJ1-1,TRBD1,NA,CASTTGATAGTEAFF,TGTGCCAGCACGACAGGGGCCACGGCGGGCACTGAAGCTTTCTTT
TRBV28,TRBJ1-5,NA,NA,CASSFNTGGAVQPQHF,TGTGCCAGCAGTTTTAATACGGGGGGCGCAGTTCAGCCCCAGCATTTT
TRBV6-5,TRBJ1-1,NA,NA,CASSYRPRQNNQEAFF,TGTGCCAGCAGTTATCGACCGAGACAGAACAATCAGGAAGCTTTCTTT
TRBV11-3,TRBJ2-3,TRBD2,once,CASDRSGSGADTQYF,TGTGCCAGCGATCGTAGCGGGAGTGGCGCAGATACGCAGTATTTT
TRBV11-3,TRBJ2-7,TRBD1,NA,CASSLAGQGPYEQYF,TGTGCCAGCAGCTTGGCTGGACAGGGTCCCTACGAGCAGTACTTC
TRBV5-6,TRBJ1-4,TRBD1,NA,CASSYLQGGEKLFF,TGTGCCAGCAGCTACTTACAGGGGGGTGAAAAACTGTTTTTT
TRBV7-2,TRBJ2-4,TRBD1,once,CASSHPPGQAILAKNIQYF,TGTGCCAGCAGCCACCCACCGGGACAGGCGATACTAGCCAAAAACATTCAGTACTTC
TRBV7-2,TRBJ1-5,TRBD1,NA,CASSQGQGIQPQHF,TGTGCCAGCAGCCAGGGACAGGGGATCCAGCCCCAGCATTTT
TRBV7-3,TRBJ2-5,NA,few,CASSRRQEETQYF,TGTGCCAGCAGCCGAAGACAGGAAGAGACCCAGTACTTC
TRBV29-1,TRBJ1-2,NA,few,CSVEATAGVQMGGYTF,TGCAGCGTTGAAGCTACGGCCGGGGTGCAGATGGGTGGCTACACCTTC
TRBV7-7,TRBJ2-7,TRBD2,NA,CASSLLGGYDEQYF,TGTGCTAGCAGCCTTCTGGGAGGGTATGACGAGCAGTACTTC
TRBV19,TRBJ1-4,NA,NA,CASSSGRGEKLFF,TGTGCCAGTAGTAGCGGGAGAGGAGAAAAACTGTTTTTT
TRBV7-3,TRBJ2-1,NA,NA,CASSLSPYNEQFF,TGTGCCAGCAGCTTATCCCCGTACAATGAGCAGTTCTTC
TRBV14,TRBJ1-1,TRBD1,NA,CASSQIRTGPRKVNTEAFF,TGTGCCAGCAGCCAAATCCGGACAGGGCCCAGAAAGGTGAACACTGAAGCTTTCTTT
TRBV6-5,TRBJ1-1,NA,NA,CASSYSGGSNTEAFF,TGTGCCAGCAGTTATTCGGGGGGCTCGAACACTGAAGCTTTCTTT
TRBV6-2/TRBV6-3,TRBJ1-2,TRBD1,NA,CASSYSTGGPGGGGYTF,TGTGCCAGCAGTTATTCGACAGGGGGTCCCGGAGGAGGCGGCTACACCTTC
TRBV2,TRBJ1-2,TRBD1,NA,CASNQQGDYGYTF,TGTGCCAGCAACCAACAGGGGGACTATGGCTACACCTTC
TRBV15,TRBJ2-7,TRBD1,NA,CATSTRNTGDEQYF,TGTGCCACCAGCACCCGAAACACAGGGGACGAGCAGTACTTC
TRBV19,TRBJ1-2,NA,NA,CASSIGKSGYTF,TGTGCCAGTAGTATCGGGAAGAGCGGCTACACCTTC
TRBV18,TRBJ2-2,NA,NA,CASSPFAGNTGELFF,TGTGCCAGCTCACCATTCGCCGGGAACACCGGGGAGCTGTTTTTT
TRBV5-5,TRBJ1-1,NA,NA,CASSLAAGVYTEAFF,TGTGCCAGCAGCTTGGCCGCCGGGGTATACACTGAAGCTTTCTTT
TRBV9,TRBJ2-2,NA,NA,CASSAYSGELFF,TGTGCCAGCAGCGCTTACTCCGGGGAGCTGTTTTTT
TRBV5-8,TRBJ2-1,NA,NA,CASSADTSYNEQFF,TGTGCCAGCAGTGCAGACACTTCCTACAATGAGCAGTTCTTC
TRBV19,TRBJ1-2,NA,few,CASKVGRTPYGYTF,TGTGCCAGTAAAGTCGGTCGTACCCCCTATGGCTACACCTTC
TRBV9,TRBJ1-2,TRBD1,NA,CASSTGQYGYTF,TGTGCCAGCAGTACGGGACAGTATGGCTACACCTTC
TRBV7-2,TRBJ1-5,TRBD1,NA,CASSFGQGSNQPQHF,TGTGCCAGCAGCTTTGGACAGGGGAGCAATCAGCCCCAGCATTTT
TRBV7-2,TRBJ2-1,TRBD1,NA,CASWTGQTYNEQFF,TGTGCCAGCTGGACGGGACAGACCTACAATGAGCAGTTCTTC
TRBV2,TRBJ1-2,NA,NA,CASRTRTEFYGYTF,TGTGCCAGCAGGACCCGGACAGAATTCTATGGCTACACCTTC
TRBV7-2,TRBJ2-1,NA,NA,CASSPVRMKQFF,TGTGCCAGCAGCCCGGTCAGGATGAAGCAGTTCTTC
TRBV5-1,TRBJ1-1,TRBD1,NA,CASSLSNTGGNTEAFF,TGCGCCAGCAGCTTATCGAATACAGGGGGGAACACTGAAGCTTTCTTT
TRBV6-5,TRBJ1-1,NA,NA,CASSRGRLSRTEAFF,TGTGCCAGCAGTCGGGGAAGGCTTTCGAGGACTGAAGCTTTCTTT
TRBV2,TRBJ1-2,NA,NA,CATWGGLLNYGYTF,TGTGCCACTTGGGGAGGGCTCCTTAACTATGGCTACACCTTC